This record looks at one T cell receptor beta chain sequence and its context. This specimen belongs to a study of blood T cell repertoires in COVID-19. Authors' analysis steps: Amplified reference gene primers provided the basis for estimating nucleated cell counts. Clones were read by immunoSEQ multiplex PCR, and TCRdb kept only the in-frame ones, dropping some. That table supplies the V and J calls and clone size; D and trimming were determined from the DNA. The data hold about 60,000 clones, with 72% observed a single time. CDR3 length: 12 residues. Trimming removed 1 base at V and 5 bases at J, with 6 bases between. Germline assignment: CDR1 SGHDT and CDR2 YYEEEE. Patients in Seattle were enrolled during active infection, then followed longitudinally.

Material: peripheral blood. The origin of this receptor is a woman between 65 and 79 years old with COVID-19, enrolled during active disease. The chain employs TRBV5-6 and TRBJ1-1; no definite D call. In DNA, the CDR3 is TGTGCCAGCAGCTTGTACTTTACTGAAGCTTTCTTT. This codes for CASSLYFTEAFF. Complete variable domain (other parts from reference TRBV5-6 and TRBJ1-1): DAGVTQSPTHLIKTRGQQVTLRCSPKSGHDTVSWYQQALGQGPQFIFQYYEEEERQRGNFPDRFSGHQFPNYSSELNVNALLLGDSALYLCASSLYFTEAFFGQGTRLTVV.